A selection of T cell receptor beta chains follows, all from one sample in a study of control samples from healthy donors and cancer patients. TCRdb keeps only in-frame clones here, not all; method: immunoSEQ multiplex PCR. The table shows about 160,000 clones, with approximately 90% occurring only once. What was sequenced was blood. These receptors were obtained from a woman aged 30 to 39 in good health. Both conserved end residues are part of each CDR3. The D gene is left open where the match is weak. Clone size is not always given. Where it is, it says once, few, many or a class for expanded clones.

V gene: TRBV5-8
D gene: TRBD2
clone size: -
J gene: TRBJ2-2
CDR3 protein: CASSLMVLAANTGELFF
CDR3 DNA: TGTGCCAGCAGCTTGATGGTACTAGCGGCGAACACCGGGGAGCTGTTTTTT

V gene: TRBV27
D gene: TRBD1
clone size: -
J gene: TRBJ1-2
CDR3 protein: CASSPGTGDYGYTF
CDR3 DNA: TGTGCCAGCAGTCCCGGGACAGGGGACTATGGCTACACCTTC

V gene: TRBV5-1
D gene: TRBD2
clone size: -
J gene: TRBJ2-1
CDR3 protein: CASSPRVAGGLNEQFF
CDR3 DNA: TGCGCCAGCAGCCCCAGGGTAGCGGGAGGGCTCAATGAGCAGTTCTTC

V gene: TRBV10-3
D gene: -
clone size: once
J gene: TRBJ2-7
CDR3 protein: CAISEPGVSYEQYF
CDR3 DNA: TGTGCCATCAGTGAGCCCGGGGTCTCCTACGAGCAGTACTTC

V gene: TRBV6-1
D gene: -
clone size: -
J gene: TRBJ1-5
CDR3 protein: CASSETRQQGRQPQHF
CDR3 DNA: TGTGCCAGCAGTGAAACGAGACAACAGGGACGTCAGCCCCAGCATTTT

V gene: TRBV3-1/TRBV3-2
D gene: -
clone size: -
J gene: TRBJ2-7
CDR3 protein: CASSQELALTYEQYF
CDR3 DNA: TGTGCCAGCAGCCAAGAGCTGGCCCTTACCTACGAGCAGTACTTC

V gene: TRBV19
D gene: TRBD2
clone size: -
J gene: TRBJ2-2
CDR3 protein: CASSTGTSGGFANTGELFF
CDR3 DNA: TGTGCCAGTAGTACCGGGACTAGCGGAGGTTTCGCGAACACCGGGGAGCTGTTTTTT

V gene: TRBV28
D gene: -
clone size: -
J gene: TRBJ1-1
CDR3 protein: CASIPQPLRTEAFF
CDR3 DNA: TGTGCCAGCATCCCACAGCCCCTGAGAACTGAAGCTTTCTTT

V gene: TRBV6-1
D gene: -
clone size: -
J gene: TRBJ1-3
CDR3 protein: CASSEVPSPGNTIYF
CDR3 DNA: TGTGCCAGCAGTGAGGTCCCCTCACCTGGAAACACCATATATTTT

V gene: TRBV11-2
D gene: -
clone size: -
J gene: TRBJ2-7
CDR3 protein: CASSLRGGIYEQYF
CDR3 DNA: TGTGCCAGCAGCTTACGAGGCGGGATCTACGAGCAGTACTTC

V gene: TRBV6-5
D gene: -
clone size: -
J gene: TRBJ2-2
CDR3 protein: CASSYSRVAGELFF
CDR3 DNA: TGTGCCAGCAGTTACTCCCGGGTCGCCGGGGAGCTGTTTTTT

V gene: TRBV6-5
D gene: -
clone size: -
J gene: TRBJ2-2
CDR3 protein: CASSTAGELFF
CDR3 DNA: TGTGCCAGCTCCACGGCCGGGGAGCTGTTTTTT

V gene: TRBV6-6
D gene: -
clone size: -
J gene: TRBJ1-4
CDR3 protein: CASTRTNEKLFF
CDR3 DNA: TGTGCCAGCACCAGAACTAATGAAAAACTGTTTTTT

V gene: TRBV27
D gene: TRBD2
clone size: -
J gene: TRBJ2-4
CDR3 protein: CASSSRGNKNIQYF
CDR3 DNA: TGTGCCAGCAGTTCGCGGGGGAACAAAAACATTCAGTACTTC

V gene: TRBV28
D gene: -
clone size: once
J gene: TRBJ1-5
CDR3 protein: CASRKGGTPTNQPQHF
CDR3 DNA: TGTGCCAGCAGAAAGGGGGGGACACCAACCAATCAGCCCCAGCATTTT

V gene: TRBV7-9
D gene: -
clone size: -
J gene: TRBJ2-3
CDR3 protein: CASSPGNTQYF
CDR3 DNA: TGTGCCAGCAGCCCTGGGAATACGCAGTATTTT

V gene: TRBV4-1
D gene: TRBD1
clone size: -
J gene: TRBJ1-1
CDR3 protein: CASSQKTGYTEAFF
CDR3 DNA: TGCGCCAGCAGCCAAAAGACAGGGTACACTGAAGCTTTCTTT

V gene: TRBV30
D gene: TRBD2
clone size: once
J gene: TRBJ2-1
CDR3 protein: CAWTHGLAGFEQFF
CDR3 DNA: TGTGCCTGGACTCACGGCCTAGCGGGATTTGAGCAGTTCTTC

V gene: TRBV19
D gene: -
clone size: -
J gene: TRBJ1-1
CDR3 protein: CASSMSFTRTEAFF
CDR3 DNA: TGTGCCAGTAGTATGTCGTTCACTCGCACTGAAGCTTTCTTT

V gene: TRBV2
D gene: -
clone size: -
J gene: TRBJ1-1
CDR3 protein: CASIGAGDEAFF
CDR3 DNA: TGTGCCAGCATTGGGGCGGGAGATGAAGCTTTCTTT

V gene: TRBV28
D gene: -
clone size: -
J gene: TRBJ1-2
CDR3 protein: CASTYGAAGYTF
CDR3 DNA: TGTGCCAGCACTTATGGGGCGGCTGGCTACACCTTC

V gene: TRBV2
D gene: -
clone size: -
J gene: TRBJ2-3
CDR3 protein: CASSEKTESDTQYF
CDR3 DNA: TGTGCCAGCAGTGAAAAGACCGAGTCAGATACGCAGTATTTT

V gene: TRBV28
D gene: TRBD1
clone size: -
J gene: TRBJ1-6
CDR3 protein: CASSSSRQGWSPLHF
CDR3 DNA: TGTGCCAGCAGTTCCTCCCGACAGGGCTGGTCACCCCTCCACTTT

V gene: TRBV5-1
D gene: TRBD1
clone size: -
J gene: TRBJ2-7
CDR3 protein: CASSSGTGSYEQYF
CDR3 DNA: TGCGCCAGCAGTTCCGGGACAGGTTCCTACGAGCAGTACTTC

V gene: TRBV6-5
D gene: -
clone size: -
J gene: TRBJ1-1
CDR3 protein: CASSRRGAEAFF
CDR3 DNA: TGTGCCAGCAGCCGGAGGGGGGCTGAAGCTTTCTTT

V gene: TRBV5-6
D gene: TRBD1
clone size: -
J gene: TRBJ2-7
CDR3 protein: CASSLTPGQGAREQYF
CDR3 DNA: TGTGCCAGCAGCTTGACGCCGGGACAGGGGGCGCGGGAGCAGTACTTC

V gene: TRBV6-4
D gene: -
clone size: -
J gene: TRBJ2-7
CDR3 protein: CASSEGGVDWGFREQYF
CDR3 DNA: TGTGCCAGCAGTGAAGGAGGAGTGGATTGGGGTTTTCGCGAGCAGTACTTC

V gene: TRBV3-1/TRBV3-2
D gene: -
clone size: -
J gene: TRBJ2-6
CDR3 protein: CASSQGQRAGANVLTF
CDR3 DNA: TGTGCCAGCAGCCAAGGGCAGCGAGCTGGGGCCAACGTCCTGACTTTC

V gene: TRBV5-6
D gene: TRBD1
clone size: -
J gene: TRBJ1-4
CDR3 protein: CASSLVRGTGGKLFF
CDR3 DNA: TGTGCCAGCAGCTTGGTGCGAGGGACAGGAGGGAAACTGTTTTTT

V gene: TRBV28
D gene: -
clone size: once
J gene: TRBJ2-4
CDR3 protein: CASSVGSLNIQYF
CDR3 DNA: TGTGCCAGCAGTGTGGGATCATTAAACATTCAGTACTTC

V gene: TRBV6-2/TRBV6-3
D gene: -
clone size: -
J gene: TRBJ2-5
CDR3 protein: CASSYSTETQYF
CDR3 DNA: TGTGCCAGCAGTTACTCGACGGAGACCCAGTACTTC

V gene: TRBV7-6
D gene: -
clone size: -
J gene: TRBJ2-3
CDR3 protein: CASSPSGTSTDTQYF
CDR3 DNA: TGTGCCAGCAGCCCGAGTGGTACCTCCACAGATACGCAGTATTTT